What follows are 29 T cell receptor beta chains derived from one specimen sequenced in a study of PD-1 blockade in classical Hodgkin lymphoma. Assay: immunoSEQ multiplex PCR; the TCRdb copy retains only in-frame clones and omits some. Of some 95,000 clones in the sample, roughly 89% were seen once. Each patient's relapse followed autologous stem cell transplantation, and brentuximab vedotin exposure varied. This specimen consisted of peripheral blood mononuclear cells (PBMCs), obtained before the second cycle of nivolumab. The receptors here all came from a human donor with classical Hodgkin lymphoma.

The chain links TRBV10-2 to TRBJ2-5; D ambiguous. Trimming cost V 5 bases and J 4 bases, with 11 bases left between them. From germline, CDR1 is WSHSY and CDR2 SAAADI. The CDR3 is made up of 13 amino acids. DNA for the CDR3: TGCGCCAGCAGTTCGATCATGTCAGAGACCCAGTACTTC. It yields the protein CASSSIMSETQYF.

The CDR3 DNA reads as TGTGCCAGCAGTGAAAATAATCAGGGGACTCAGCCCCAGCATTTT. Its translation is CASSENNQGTQPQHF. V is TRBV2 and J is TRBJ1-5; a possible D gene is TRBD1 (6 bases). The V and J ends lost 2 bases and 6 bases respectively, with 14 bases between them. Germline lookup yields CDR1 SNHLY and CDR2 FYNNEI. The CDR3 extends over 15 amino acids. The full variable domain, with the rest looked up from reference TRBV2 and TRBJ1-5, is EPEVTQTPSHQVTQMGQEVILRCVPISNHLYFYWYRQILGQKVEFLVSFYNNEISEKSEIFDDQFSVERPDGSNFTLKIRSTKLEDSAMYFCASSENNQGTQPQHFGDGTRLSIL.

The rearrangement joins TRBV6-6 to TRBJ2-5, with 11 bases that match TRBD2. V shed 5 bases and J 5 bases; nucleotides not matched to a gene: 7. This CDR3 comprises 15 residues. Looked up from germline, CDR1 is MNHNY and CDR2 is SVGAGI (reference sequence). In DNA form, the CDR3 reads TGTGCCAGCAGTATACTAGCGGGAGCGGGGGAGACCCAGTACTTC. Translation gives CASSILAGAGETQYF.

The J gene is TRBJ2-1, the V gene TRBV7-2, with unresolved D. This CDR3 is 16 amino acids long. V lost 1 base to trimming and J lost 0 bases, with 10 bases between them. Germline-derived CDR1 and CDR2 are SGHTA and FQGNSA. The CDR3 here is CASSLGLSRSYNEQFF. As DNA, the CDR3 is TGTGCCAGCAGCTTAGGTCTATCCCGCTCCTACAATGAGCAGTTCTTC. Looking up the rest from reference TRBV7-2 and TRBJ2-1 gives the full variable domain: GAGVSQSPSNKVTEKGKDVELRCDPISGHTALYWYRQSLGQGLEFLIYFQGNSAPDKSGLPSDRFSAERTGGSVSTLTIQRTQQEDSAVYLCASSLGLSRSYNEQFFGPGTRLTVL.

This chain connects TRBV10-2 to TRBJ2-5; D ambiguous. The CDR3 covers 14 residues. In germline, CDR1 is WSHSY, CDR2 SAAADI. Deletions cut 3 bases from V and 3 bases from J, with 11 bases between. The CDR3 DNA reads as TGCGCCAGCAGTGACCTATGGCTAGAAGAGACCCAGTACTTC. Amino acid sequence: CASSDLWLEETQYF.

The CDR3 bases are TGTGCCAGCAGCAAAGAGGGGGGGAATCAGCCCCAGCATTTT. The encoded protein is CASSKEGGNQPQHF. The V call is TRBV2, the J call TRBJ1-5, with D perhaps matching TRBD1 (6 bases). Trimming pared 6 bases from V and 4 bases from J, leaving 13 bases between. CDR1 is SNHLY, CDR2 FYNNEI, per germline. The CDR3 covers 14 residues.

This sequence joins TRBV6-1 and TRBJ1-5; TRBD1 aligns across 8 bases. This CDR3 has 16 residues. In germline, CDR1 is MNHNS, CDR2 SASEGT. Trimming at V came to 2 bases and at J to 3 bases, leaving 6 bases not matched to a gene. CDR3 DNA: TGTGCCAGCAGTGAAAGCAGGGGGCACGTCAATCAGCCCCAGCATTTT. It translates to CASSESRGHVNQPQHF.

This clone showed up just a few times. This chain connects TRBV4-2 to TRBJ1-5; 9 bases line up with TRBD1. The germline V gene has CDR1 LGHNA and CDR2 YNFKEQ. This CDR3 spans 17 amino acids. V trimming: 1 base; J trimming: 9 bases; junction bases outside the gene matches: 13. CDR3 bases: TGTGCCAGCAGCCAAGTCCACCCCGGACAGGGGTTTGGGCCCCAGCATTTT. Its protein product is CASSQVHPGQGFGPQHF.

The V and J genes are TRBV28 and TRBJ2-7; possible D gene TRBD1, 5 bases. The germline CDR1 and CDR2 sequences are MDHEN and SYDVKM. This CDR3 has 13 residues. Trimming stripped 3 bases from V and 1 base from J, with 7 bases between. The CDR3 region is CASSLGRSYEQYF. The CDR3 bases are TGTGCCAGCAGTTTGGGGCGGTCCTACGAGCAGTACTTC.

The J gene is TRBJ2-1, the V gene TRBV27; TRBD2 might be the D (6 bases). Trimming pared 3 bases from V and 7 bases from J, leaving 28 bases between. The CDR3 has 19 residues. The germline V gene encodes CDR1 MNHEY and CDR2 SMNVEV (reference sequence). CDR3 sequence (DNA): TGTGCCAGCAGTTTGGGGGGTCCCCAGCGGAGGAGGTTTGAAAATGAGCAGTTCTTC. It translates to CASSLGGPQRRRFENEQFF.

J is TRBJ2-3 and V is TRBV6-5; the D call may be TRBD1 or TRBD2 (5 bases each). The CDR3 has 12 amino acids. CDR1 and CDR2 from the germline V gene are MNHEY and SVGAGI. CDR3 nucleotides: TGTGCGACCATGGGGGTCTCAGATACGCAGTATTTT. Translating it yields CATMGVSDTQYF.

The chain couples TRBV6-1 to TRBJ1-3; the D gene is possibly TRBD1 (6 bases). Germline loops: CDR1 MNHNS, CDR2 SASEGT. Trimming took 7 bases from V and 4 from J, leaving 8 bases between them. CDR3 size: 12 residues. CDR3 bases: TGTGCCAGCACGAGGGGGGGAAACACCATATATTTT. Translation gives CASTRGGNTIYF.

This chain uses TRBV6-1 with TRBJ2-7; perhaps TRBD2 as D (6 bases). The CDR3 totals 14 residues. Germline lookup yields CDR1 MNHNS and CDR2 SASEGT. The germline V and J ends were trimmed by 5 bases and 4 bases, with 15 bases remaining between them. The DNA for the CDR3 is TGTGCCAGCAGTCCTCGGAGGGAGCCTTACGAGCAGTACTTC. The encoded protein is CASSPRREPYEQYF.

V and J are TRBV11-2 and TRBJ2-1, with 9 bases that match TRBD2. Germline values: CDR1 SGHAT, CDR2 FQNNGV. Unmatched junction bases numbered 11, after V lost 7 bases and J lost 4 bases. The CDR3 runs 16 residues. The DNA for the CDR3 is TGTGCCAGCACCCAACCTTCGAGCGGGAGGTACAATGAGCAGTTCTTC. This codes for CASTQPSSGRYNEQFF. Together with reference TRBV11-2 and TRBJ2-1, the CDR3 gives the full variable domain: EAGVAQSPRYKIIEKRQSVAFWCNPISGHATLYWYQQILGQGPKLLIQFQNNGVVDDSQLPKDRFSAERLKGVDSTLKIQPAKLEDSAVYLCASTQPSSGRYNEQFFGPGTRLTVL.

The chain uses TRBV5-1 and TRBJ2-1; 9 nucleotides align to TRBD2. From germline, CDR1 is SGHRS and CDR2 YFSETQ. The ends lost 7 bases at V and 5 bases at J; junction bases unmatched: 10. CDR3 length: 15 amino acids. CDR3 loop: CASGIGAGGNNEQFF. As DNA, the CDR3 is TGCGCCAGCGGGATCGGGGCGGGAGGGAACAATGAGCAGTTCTTC.

The chain joins TRBV27 to TRBJ2-7; perhaps D is TRBD1 or TRBD2 (6 bases each). The germline V and J ends were trimmed by 0 bases and 5 bases, with 23 bases remaining between them. This CDR3 has 18 amino acids. Germline V gene sequence: CDR1 MNHEY, CDR2 SMNVEV (reference sequence). CDR3 nucleotide sequence: TGTGCCAGCAGTTTATCCCCTAGAAACAGGGACTCGGGGAACGAGCAGTACTTC. Translation gives CASSLSPRNRDSGNEQYF.

This clone has just one count. The chain uses TRBV28 and TRBJ2-2; unclear D gene. CDR3 length: 13 residues. The V and J ends lost 5 bases and 5 bases respectively, with 9 bases between them. Germline V gene sequence: CDR1 MDHEN, CDR2 SYDVKM. The CDR3 coding sequence is TGTGCCAGCAGTACTCAGCCGACCGGGGAGCTGTTTTTT. Encoded protein: CASSTQPTGELFF. The whole variable domain, filled in from reference TRBV28 and TRBJ2-2, reads DVKVTQSSRYLVKRTGEKVFLECVQDMDHENMFWYRQDPGLGLRLIYFSYDVKMKEKGDIPEGYSVSREKKERFSLILESASTNQTSMYLCASSTQPTGELFFGEGSRLTVL.

This clone was detected once. The V call is TRBV18, the J call TRBJ2-3, with D possibly matching TRBD1 (6 bases). The CDR3 contains 13 residues. CDR1 and CDR2 (germline): KGHSH, LQKENI. Trimming cost V 6 bases and J 4 bases, with 11 bases left between them. In nucleotides, the CDR3 is TGTGCCAGCTCTCCCGGGACATCAGATACGCAGTATTTT. Translation gives CASSPGTSDTQYF.

The J gene is TRBJ2-5, the V gene TRBV28; 12 nucleotides line up with TRBD2. The CDR3 has 16 residues. Germline V CDR1 and CDR2: MDHEN, SYDVKM. Losses at the gene ends were 5 bases for V and 5 bases for J; bases not matched to a gene: 9. CDR3 nucleotide sequence: TGTGCCAGCAGTGCGTCTAGCGGGGGGGCGGGTGAGACCCAGTACTTC. This translates into CASSASSGGAGETQYF.

The chain has TRBV21-1 and TRBJ1-5; the table gives TRBD1 as D, unverified against the DNA. TRBV21-1 is a pseudogene locus. The CDR3 consists of 17 residues. The CDR3: CASSPRIRGVSVRPQHF. The CDR3, as DNA: TGTGCCAGCAGCCCCCGAATCAGGGGGGTTTCGGTACGGCCCCAGCATTTT.

The chain links TRBV27 to TRBJ2-1; TRBD1 is a possible D gene (6 bases). Germline CDR1 and CDR2: MNHEY and SMNVEV (reference sequence). The germline V and J ends were trimmed by 8 bases and 6 bases, with 20 bases remaining between them. The CDR3 runs to 15 residues. CDR3 DNA: TGTGCCAGCCGCCGGGACATAGGCCCTACCAATGAGCAGTTCTTC. Its protein product is CASRRDIGPTNEQFF.

This chain joins TRBV4-1 and TRBJ2-3; D gene uncertain. This CDR3 is 12 amino acids long. V lost 2 bases to trimming and J lost 2 bases, with 2 bases between them. Germline CDR1 MGHRA, CDR2 YSYEKL. The CDR3 coding sequence is TGCGCCAGCAGCCAACCCACAGATACGCAGTATTTT. It specifies CASSQPTDTQYF.

The chain couples TRBV2 to TRBJ1-2; 7 nucleotides line up with TRBD1. CDR1 is SNHLY, CDR2 FYNNEI, per germline. This CDR3 is built from 14 residues. The trim removed 3 bases at V and 2 bases at J, leaving 3 bases unmatched. Written as DNA, the CDR3 is TGTGCCAGCAGTGAGTTAGGGGGCAACTATGGCTACACCTTC. As protein: CASSELGGNYGYTF.

The chain uses TRBV2 and TRBJ1-2; tentative D call: TRBD1 (6 bases). The CDR3 extends over 14 amino acids. V was cut by 2 bases and J by 4 bases, with 11 bases left in between. Germline CDR1 reads SNHLY; CDR2 reads FYNNEI. The CDR3 nucleotides read TGTGCCAGCAGTGAAAGCAGGGGTGCCTATGGCTACACCTTC. Its protein is CASSESRGAYGYTF.

The chain recombines TRBV2 with TRBJ1-1; 12 positions agree with TRBD1. The germline V gene encodes CDR1 SNHLY and CDR2 FYNNEI. The junction had 9 bases not matched to a gene; V was cut back by 8 bases and J by 5 bases. The CDR3 runs to 15 residues. The CDR3 reads CASRAGTGGLTEAFF. The CDR3, as DNA: TGTGCCAGCCGGGCCGGGACAGGGGGCTTGACTGAAGCTTTCTTT.

J is TRBJ2-1 and V is TRBV4-1; TRBD2 is a possible D gene (6 bases). Germline CDR1 MGHRA, CDR2 YSYEKL. Between the trimmed V and J ends, which lost 3 bases and 3 bases, there was a span of 12 bases. The CDR3 extends over 15 amino acids. The CDR3 nucleotides are TGCGCCAGCAGCCATGACCTAGCGAACTACAATGAGCAGTTCTTC. This gives the protein CASSHDLANYNEQFF.

The CDR3 protein is CASWGRIYGYTF. The DNA for the CDR3 is TGTGCCAGCTGGGGCAGGATATATGGCTACACCTTC. This chain links TRBV2 with TRBJ1-2; D perhaps matches TRBD1 (5 bases). CDR3 size: 12 residues. Germline CDR1 reads SNHLY; CDR2 reads FYNNEI. V shed 8 bases and J shed 5 bases, with 12 bases lying between them.

The chain carries TRBV19 and TRBJ2-3, with 11 bases matching TRBD1. J lost 5 bases, V lost 5 bases, and 9 bases had no gene match. Looked up from germline, CDR1 is LNHDA and CDR2 is SQIVND (reference sequence). The CDR3 loop spans 16 amino acids. CDR3: CASSLLGQGARDTQYF. CDR3 sequence (DNA): TGTGCCAGTAGTCTTCTTGGACAGGGGGCGAGAGATACGCAGTATTTT.

The rearrangement links TRBV7-2 to TRBJ1-4; D not resolved. Trimming cost V 2 bases and J 0 bases, with 10 bases left between them. The CDR3 is made up of 16 amino acids. The germline gives CDR1 SGHTA, CDR2 FQGNSA. CDR3 nucleotides: TGTGCCAGCAGCTTATTTCTCAGAGCAACTAATGAAAAACTGTTTTTT. The encoded protein is CASSLFLRATNEKLFF.